This TCR beta chain came from a study of blood T cell repertoires in COVID-19. Study as a whole: Material from acute and convalescent COVID-19 was sourced from the United States, Italy and Spain.

With V trimmed by 1 base and J by 5 bases, 10 bases remained unmatched. From germline, CDR1 is KGHSH and CDR2 LQKENI. This CDR3 is 17 amino acids long. Authors' processing steps: Estimation of nucleated cell counts relied on the amplification of reference gene primers. Produced via immunoSEQ multiplex PCR; TCRdb's table is partial and in-frame only. Clone size and the V and J calls come from that table; the DNA yielded D and trimming. This sample has about 350,000 clones; around nine tenths occur once, and the top ten carry 6% to 8%. The sample consisted of peripheral blood. The rearrangement joins TRBV18 to TRBJ2-3, with 9 positions matching TRBD2. This receptor was taken from a woman in her 70s with COVID-19, enrolled during active disease. The CDR3 loop reads CASSPLEASGAGDTQYF. The CDR3 DNA follows: TGTGCCAGCTCACCACTGGAGGCTAGCGGGGCGGGAGATACGCAGTATTTT. The full variable domain, rest sourced from reference TRBV18 and TRBJ2-3, is NAGVMQNPRHLVRRRGQEARLRCSPMKGHSHVYWYRQLPEEGLKFMVYLQKENIIDESGMPKERFSAEFPKEGPSILRIQQVVRGDSAAYFCASSPLEASGAGDTQYFGPGTRLTVL.